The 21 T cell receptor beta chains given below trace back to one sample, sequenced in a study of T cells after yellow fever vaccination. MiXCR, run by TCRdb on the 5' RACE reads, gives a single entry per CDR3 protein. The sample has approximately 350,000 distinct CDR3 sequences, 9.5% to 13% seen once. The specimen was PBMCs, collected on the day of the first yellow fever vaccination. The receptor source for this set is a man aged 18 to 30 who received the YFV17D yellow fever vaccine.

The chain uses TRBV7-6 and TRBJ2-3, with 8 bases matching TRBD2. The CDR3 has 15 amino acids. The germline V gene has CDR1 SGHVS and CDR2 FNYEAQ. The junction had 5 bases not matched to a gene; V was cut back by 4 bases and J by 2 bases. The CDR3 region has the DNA TGTGCCAGCAGCTCCCCAGCGGGGGTCACAGATACGCAGTATTTT. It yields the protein CASSSPAGVTDTQYF.

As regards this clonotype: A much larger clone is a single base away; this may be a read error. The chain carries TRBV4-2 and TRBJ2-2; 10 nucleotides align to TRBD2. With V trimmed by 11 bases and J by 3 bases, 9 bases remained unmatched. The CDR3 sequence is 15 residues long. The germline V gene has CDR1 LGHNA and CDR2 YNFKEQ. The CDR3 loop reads CACGQGLADTGELFF. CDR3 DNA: TGTGCCTGCGGCCAAGGACTAGCGGACACCGGGGAGCTGTTTTTT.

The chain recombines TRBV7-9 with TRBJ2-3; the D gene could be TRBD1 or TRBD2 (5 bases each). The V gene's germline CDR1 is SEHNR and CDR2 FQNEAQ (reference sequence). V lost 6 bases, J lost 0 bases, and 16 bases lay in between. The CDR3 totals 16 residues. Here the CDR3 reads CASRFDPGTSTDTQYF. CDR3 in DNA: TGTGCCAGCAGGTTTGACCCCGGGACGAGCACAGATACGCAGTATTTT.

CDR3 amino acids: CASKGPSMGYGYTF. Written as DNA, the CDR3 is TGTGCCAGCAAAGGTCCGTCGATGGGCTATGGCTACACCTTC. The genes are TRBV6-1 and TRBJ1-2; D is unclear. The CDR3 totals 14 residues. V lost 7 bases and J lost 4, with 16 bases in between. Germline V lookup: CDR1 MNHNS, CDR2 SASEGT.

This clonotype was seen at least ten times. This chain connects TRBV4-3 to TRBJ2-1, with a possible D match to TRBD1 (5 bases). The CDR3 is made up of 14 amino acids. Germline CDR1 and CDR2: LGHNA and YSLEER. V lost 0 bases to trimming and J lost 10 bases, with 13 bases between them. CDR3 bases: TGCGCCAGCAGCCAAGATGGTTCGTCAGGGGAGCAGTTCTTC. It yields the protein CASSQDGSSGEQFF.

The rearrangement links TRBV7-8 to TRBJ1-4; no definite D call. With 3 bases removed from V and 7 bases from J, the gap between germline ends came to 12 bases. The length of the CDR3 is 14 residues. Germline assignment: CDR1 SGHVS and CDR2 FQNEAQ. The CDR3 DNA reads TGTGCCAGCAGCTTGGCATTCGGGGTTGAAAAACTGTTTTTT. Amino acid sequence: CASSLAFGVEKLFF. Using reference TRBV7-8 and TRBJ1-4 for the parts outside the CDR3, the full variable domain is GAGVSQSPRYKVAKRGQDVALRCDPISGHVSLFWYQQALGQGPEFLTYFQNEAQLDKSGLPSDRFFAERPEGSVSTLKIQRTQQEDSAVYLCASSLAFGVEKLFFGSGTQLSVL.

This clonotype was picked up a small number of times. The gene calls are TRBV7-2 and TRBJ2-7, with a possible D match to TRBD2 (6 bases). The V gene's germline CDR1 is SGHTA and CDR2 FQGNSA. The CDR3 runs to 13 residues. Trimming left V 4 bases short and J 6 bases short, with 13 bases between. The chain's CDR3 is CASSSGVNGEQYV. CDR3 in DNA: TGTGCCAGCAGCTCGGGGGTCAACGGCGAGCAGTACGTC.

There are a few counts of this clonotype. CDR3: CASSPGGLGETQYF. The CDR3 DNA reads as TGTGCCAGCAGCCCCGGGGGTTTGGGGGAGACCCAGTACTTC. The gene calls are TRBV7-9 and TRBJ2-5, with D possibly being TRBD2 (6 bases). The CDR3 contains 14 residues. Trimming took off 5 bases at V and 5 bases at J, with 15 bases between the two ends. Germline CDR1 and CDR2: SEHNR and FQNEAQ (reference sequence).

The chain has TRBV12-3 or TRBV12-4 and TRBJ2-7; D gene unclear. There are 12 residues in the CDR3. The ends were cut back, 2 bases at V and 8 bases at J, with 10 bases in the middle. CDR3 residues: CASSLFVVQQYF. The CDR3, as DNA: TGTGCCAGCAGTTTATTCGTAGTGCAGCAGTACTTC.

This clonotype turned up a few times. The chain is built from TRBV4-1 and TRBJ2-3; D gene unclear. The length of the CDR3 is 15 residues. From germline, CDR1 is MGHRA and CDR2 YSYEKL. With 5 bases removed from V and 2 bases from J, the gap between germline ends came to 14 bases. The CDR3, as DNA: TGCGCCAGCAGCTCACAGCCATATACCACAGATACGCAGTATTTT. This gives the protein CASSSQPYTTDTQYF.

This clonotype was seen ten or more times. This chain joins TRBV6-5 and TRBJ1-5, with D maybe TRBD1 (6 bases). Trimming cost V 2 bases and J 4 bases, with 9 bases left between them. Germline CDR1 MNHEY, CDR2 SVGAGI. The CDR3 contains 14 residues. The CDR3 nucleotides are TGTGCCAGCAGTTACGGCACAGGGAATCAGCCCCAGCATTTT. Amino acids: CASSYGTGNQPQHF.

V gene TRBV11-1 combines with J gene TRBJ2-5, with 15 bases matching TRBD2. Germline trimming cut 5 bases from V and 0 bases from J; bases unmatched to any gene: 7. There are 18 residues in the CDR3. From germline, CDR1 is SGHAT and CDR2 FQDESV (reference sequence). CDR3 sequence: CASSLRTSGGGYQETQYF. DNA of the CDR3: TGTGCCAGCAGCCTCAGGACTAGCGGGGGGGGATACCAAGAGACCCAGTACTTC.

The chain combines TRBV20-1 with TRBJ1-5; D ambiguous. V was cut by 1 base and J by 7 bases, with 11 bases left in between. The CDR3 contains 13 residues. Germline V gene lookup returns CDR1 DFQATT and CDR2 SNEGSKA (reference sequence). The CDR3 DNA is TGCAGTGCTAGAGCCCCGAGTGAACAGCCCCAGCATTTT. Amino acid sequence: CSARAPSEQPQHF.

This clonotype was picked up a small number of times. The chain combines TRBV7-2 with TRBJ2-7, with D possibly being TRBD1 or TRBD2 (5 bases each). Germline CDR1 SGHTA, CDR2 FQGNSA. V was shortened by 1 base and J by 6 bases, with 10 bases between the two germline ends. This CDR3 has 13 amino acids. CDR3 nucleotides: TGTGCCAGCAGCTTAGTTACAGGACTCGAGCAGTACTTC. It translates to CASSLVTGLEQYF.

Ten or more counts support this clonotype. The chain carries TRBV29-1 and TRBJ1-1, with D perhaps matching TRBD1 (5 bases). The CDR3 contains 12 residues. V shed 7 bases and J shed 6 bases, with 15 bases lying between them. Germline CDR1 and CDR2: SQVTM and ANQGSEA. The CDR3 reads CSGILAGSEAFF. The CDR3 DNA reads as TGCAGCGGAATACTGGCAGGGTCTGAAGCTTTCTTT.

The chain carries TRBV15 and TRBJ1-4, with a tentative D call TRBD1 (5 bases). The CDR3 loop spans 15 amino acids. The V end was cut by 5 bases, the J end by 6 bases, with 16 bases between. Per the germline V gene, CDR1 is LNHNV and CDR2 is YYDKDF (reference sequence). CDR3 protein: CATSPRNRGDEKLFF. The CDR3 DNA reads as TGTGCCACCAGCCCCCGTAACCGAGGGGATGAAAAACTGTTTTTT.

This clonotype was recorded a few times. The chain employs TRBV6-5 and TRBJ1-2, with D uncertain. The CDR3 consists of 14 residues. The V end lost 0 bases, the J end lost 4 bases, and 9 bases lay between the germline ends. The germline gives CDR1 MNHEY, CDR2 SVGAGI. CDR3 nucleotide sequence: TGTGCCAGCAGTTACTCGCAACAGAGCTATGGCTACACCTTC. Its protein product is CASSYSQQSYGYTF.

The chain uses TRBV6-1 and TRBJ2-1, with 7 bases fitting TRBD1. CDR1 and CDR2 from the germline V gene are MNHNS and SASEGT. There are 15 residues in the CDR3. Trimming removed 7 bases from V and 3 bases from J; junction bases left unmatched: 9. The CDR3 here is CASTKDRVNYNEQFF. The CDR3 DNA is TGTGCCAGCACCAAAGACAGGGTGAACTACAATGAGCAGTTCTTC.

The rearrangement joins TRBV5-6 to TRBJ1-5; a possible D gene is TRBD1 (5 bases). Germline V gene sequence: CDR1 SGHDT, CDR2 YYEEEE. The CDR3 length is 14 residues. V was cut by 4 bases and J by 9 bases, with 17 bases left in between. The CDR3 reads CASSRTGPDVPQHF. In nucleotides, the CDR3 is TGTGCCAGCAGCAGAACAGGCCCGGACGTGCCCCAGCATTTT.

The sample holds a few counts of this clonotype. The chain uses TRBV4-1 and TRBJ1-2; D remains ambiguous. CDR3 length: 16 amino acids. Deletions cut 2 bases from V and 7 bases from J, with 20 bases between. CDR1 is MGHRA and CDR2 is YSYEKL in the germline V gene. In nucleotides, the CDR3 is TGCGCCAGCAGCCAACCAGACGGACGGCTAACTAGTGGCTACACCTTC. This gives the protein CASSQPDGRLTSGYTF.

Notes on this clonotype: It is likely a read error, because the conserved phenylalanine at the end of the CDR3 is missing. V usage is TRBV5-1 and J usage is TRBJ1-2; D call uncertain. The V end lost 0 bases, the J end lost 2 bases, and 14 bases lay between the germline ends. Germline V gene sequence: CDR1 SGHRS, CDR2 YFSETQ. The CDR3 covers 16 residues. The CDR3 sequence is CASSLVSAVKNYGYTL. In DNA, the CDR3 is TGCGCCAGCAGCTTGGTTTCGGCGGTGAAGAACTATGGCTACACCTTG.